This T cell receptor (beta chain) is drawn from a study of T cell repertoires in cytomegalovirus infection. Across the study: The public TCR beta signatures pointed to both CMV infection and matching HLA type. The study's findings and limits: Summed frequency of shared TCR beta families picked out CMV carriers who also had the relevant HLA.

Notes on this clonotype: Its antigen is not known.

TCRdb analysed the reads with MiXCR anew, one entry per CDR3 protein. The table includes approximately 100,000 distinct CDR3 sequences, more than 20% detected once. CDR3 length: 14 residues. Germline CDR1 is SGHTA and CDR2 is FQGTGA. V was clipped by 5 bases and J by 6 bases, with 16 bases between them. Material: CD8+ T cells from PBMCs. This receptor was taken from a human donor in good health (CMV status not recorded). Some clones in this sample may be carry-over from other donors' samples. The chain is built from TRBV7-3 and TRBJ1-1; D perhaps matches TRBD1 (6 bases). The CDR3: CASSEQGEYAEAFF. DNA for the CDR3: TGTGCCAGCAGCGAACAGGGAGAGTACGCTGAAGCTTTCTTT.